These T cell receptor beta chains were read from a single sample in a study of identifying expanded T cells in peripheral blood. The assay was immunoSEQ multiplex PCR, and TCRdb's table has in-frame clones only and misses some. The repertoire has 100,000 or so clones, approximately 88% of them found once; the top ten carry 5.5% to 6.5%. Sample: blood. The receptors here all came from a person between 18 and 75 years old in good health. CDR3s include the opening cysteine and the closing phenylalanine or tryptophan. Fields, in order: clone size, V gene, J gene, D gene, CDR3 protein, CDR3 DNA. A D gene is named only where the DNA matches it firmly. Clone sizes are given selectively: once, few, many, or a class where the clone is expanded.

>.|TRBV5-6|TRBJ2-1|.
CASSSALDSYNEQFF
TGTGCCAGCAGCTCGGCGCTGGACAGCTACAATGAGCAGTTCTTC
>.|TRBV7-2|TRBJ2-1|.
CASSAQPQGLSNEQFF
TGTGCCAGCAGCGCACAACCCCAGGGTTTGTCCAATGAGCAGTTCTTC
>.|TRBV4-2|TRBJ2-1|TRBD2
CASSQESLLVAGERLEQFF
TGTGCCAGCAGCCAAGAATCCCTCCTAGTAGCGGGGGAGCGTCTTGAGCAGTTCTTC
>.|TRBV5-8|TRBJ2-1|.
CASSARLLLGEQFF
TGTGCCAGCAGCGCGAGACTTCTCCTTGGTGAGCAGTTCTTC
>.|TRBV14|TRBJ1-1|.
CASSRGQNTEAFF
TGTGCCAGCAGCCGCGGACAGAACACTGAAGCTTTCTTT
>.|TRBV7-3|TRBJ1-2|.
CASSPTAANYGYTF
TGTGCCAGCAGCCCGACGGCTGCTAACTATGGCTACACCTTC
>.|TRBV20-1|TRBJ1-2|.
CSASWQGGYTF
TGCAGTGCTAGTTGGCAGGGAGGCTACACCTTC
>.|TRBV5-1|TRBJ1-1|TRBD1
CASSLAGQGATEAFF
TGCGCCAGCAGCTTGGCCGGACAGGGGGCGACTGAAGCTTTCTTT
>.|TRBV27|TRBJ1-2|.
CASSLSRTYGYTF
TGTGCCAGCAGTTTAAGCAGGACCTATGGCTACACCTTC
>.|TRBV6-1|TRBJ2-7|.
CASSEIGFGSSYEQYF
TGTGCCAGCAGTGAAATAGGGTTTGGGAGTAGCTACGAGCAGTACTTC
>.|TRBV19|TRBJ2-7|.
CASKVSLGSYEQYF
TGTGCCAGTAAGGTTTCCTTAGGCTCCTACGAGCAGTACTTC
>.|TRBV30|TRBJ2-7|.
CAWSVQGTDYEQYF
TGTGCCTGGAGTGTACAGGGTACCGACTACGAGCAGTACTTC
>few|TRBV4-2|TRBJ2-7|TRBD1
CASSQGTGDGEQYF
TGTGCCAGCAGCCAAGGGACAGGTGACGGCGAGCAGTACTTC
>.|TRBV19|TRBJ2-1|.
CASSYQRSYNEQFF
TGTGCCAGTAGTTATCAGCGTTCCTACAATGAGCAGTTCTTC
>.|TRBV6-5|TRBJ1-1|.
CASSYSRGGTEAFF
TGTGCCAGCAGTTACTCTCGAGGGGGCACTGAAGCTTTCTTT
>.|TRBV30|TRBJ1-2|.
CAWSVVWVLSRDGYTF
TGTGCCTGGAGTGTAGTCTGGGTCCTTTCGAGGGATGGCTACACCTTC
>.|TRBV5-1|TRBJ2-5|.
CASSLQGQYQETQYF
TGCGCCAGCAGCTTGCAGGGGCAATACCAAGAGACCCAGTACTTC
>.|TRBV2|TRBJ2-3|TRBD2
CASRDLGLRGADTQYF
TGTGCCAGCAGGGATTTAGGACTACGGGGGGCAGATACGCAGTATTTT
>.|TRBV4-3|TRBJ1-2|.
CASSQGQDYGYTF
TGCGCCAGCAGCCAAGGTCAGGACTATGGCTACACCTTC
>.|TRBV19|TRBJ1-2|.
CASSMNRYGYTF
TGTGCCAGTAGTATGAACAGATATGGCTACACCTTC
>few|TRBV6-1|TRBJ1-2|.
CASSPSTLSGDGYTF
TGTGCCAGCTCCCCATCAACGTTATCTGGCGATGGCTACACCTTC
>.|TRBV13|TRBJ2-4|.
CASSLWARQGANIQYF
TGTGCCAGCAGCTTATGGGCCAGACAAGGTGCAAACATTCAGTACTTC
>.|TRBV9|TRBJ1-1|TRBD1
CASSEGDRSEAFF
TGTGCCAGCAGCGAGGGGGACAGGTCTGAAGCTTTCTTT
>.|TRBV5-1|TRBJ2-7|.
CASRRTYEQYF
TGCGCCAGCAGACGAACCTACGAGCAGTACTTC
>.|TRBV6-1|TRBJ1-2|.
CASSGGGEVYGYTF
TGTGCCAGCAGTGGAGGGGGGGAGGTCTATGGCTACACCTTC
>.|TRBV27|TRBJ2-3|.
CASSFQRARTDTQYF
TGTGCCAGCAGTTTTCAGCGGGCCCGCACAGATACGCAGTATTTT
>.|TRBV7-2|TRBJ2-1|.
CASSFTGSSYNEQFF
TGTGCCAGCAGCTTCACAGGCAGCTCCTACAATGAGCAGTTCTTC
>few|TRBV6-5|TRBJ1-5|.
CASSYGMGGQPQHF
TGTGCCAGCAGTTACGGGATGGGAGGACAGCCCCAGCATTTT
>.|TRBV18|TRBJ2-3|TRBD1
CASSPPLPGQSANTQYF
TGTGCCAGCTCACCGCCTCTGCCGGGACAGAGTGCAAATACGCAGTATTTT
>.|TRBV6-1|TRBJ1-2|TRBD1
CASRDRGYGYTF
TGTGCCAGCAGAGACAGGGGCTATGGCTACACCTTC
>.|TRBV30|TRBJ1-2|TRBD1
CACSGQGSGGYTF
TGTGCCTGCTCGGGACAGGGGTCGGGTGGCTACACCTTC
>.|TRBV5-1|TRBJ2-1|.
CASSFGLAADLYNEQFF
TGCGCCAGCAGCTTCGGACTGGCGGCGGACCTATACAATGAGCAGTTCTTC
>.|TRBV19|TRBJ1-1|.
CASNSDMGRGITEAFF
TGTGCCAGTAATAGTGATATGGGCAGGGGTATTACTGAAGCTTTCTTT
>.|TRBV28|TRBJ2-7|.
CASSYSTENSYEQYF
TGTGCCAGCAGCTATTCGACAGAGAACTCCTACGAGCAGTACTTC
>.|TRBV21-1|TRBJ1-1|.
CASSLKGPGQAFF
TGTGCCAGCAGCCTCAAAGGACCAGGTCAAGCTTTCTTT
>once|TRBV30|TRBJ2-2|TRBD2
CAWRAAGGLWLFF
TGTGCCTGGAGAGCTGCGGGGGGGTTATGGCTGTTTTTT
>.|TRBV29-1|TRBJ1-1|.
CSVGEGLNTEAFF
TGCAGCGTTGGGGAGGGACTGAACACTGAAGCTTTCTTT
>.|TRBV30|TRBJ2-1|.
CAWSFHNEQFF
TGTGCCTGGAGCTTTCACAATGAGCAGTTCTTC
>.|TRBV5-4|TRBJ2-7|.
CASSQDIAGTYEQYF
TGTGCCAGCAGCCAAGATATTGCAGGAACATACGAGCAGTACTTC
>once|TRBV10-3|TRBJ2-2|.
CAISDRDHFDTGELFF
TGTGCCATCAGTGATCGGGACCACTTCGACACCGGGGAGCTGTTTTTT
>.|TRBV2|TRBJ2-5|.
CASRGSETQYF
TGTGCCAGCAGAGGGTCGGAGACCCAGTACTTC
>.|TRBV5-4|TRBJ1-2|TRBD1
CASSLGTGGADGYTF
TGTGCCAGCAGCTTGGGAACAGGGGGCGCGGATGGCTACACCTTC
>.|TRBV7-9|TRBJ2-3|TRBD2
CASSTVAGGPVDTQYF
TGTGCCAGCAGCACCGTAGCGGGAGGCCCTGTGGATACGCAGTATTTT
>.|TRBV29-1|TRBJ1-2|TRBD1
CSVEGGGDNYGYTF
TGCAGCGTTGAGGGAGGGGGCGATAACTATGGCTACACCTTC
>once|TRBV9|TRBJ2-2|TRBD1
CASSGPGQGNTGELFF
TGTGCCAGCAGCGGCCCGGGACAGGGGAACACCGGGGAGCTGTTTTTT
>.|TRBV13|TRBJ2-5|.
CASSLRLLQETQYF
TGTGCCAGCAGCTTAAGATTACTGCAAGAGACCCAGTACTTC
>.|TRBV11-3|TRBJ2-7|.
CASMEQGIYEQYF
TGTGCCAGCATGGAGCAGGGCATATACGAGCAGTACTTC
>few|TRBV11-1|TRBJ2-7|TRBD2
CASSITSGRAYEQYF
TGTGCCAGCAGCATCACTAGCGGGAGGGCCTACGAGCAGTACTTC
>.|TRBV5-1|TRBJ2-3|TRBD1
CASSLRGGRTDTQYF
TGCGCCAGCAGCCTCAGAGGGGGCCGCACAGATACGCAGTATTTT
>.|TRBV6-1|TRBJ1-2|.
CASGEGFGPNYGYTF
TGTGCCAGCGGGGAGGGGTTTGGGCCTAACTATGGCTACACCTTC
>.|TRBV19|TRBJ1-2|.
CASKGRDRGYTF
TGTGCCAGTAAGGGCAGGGACCGTGGCTACACCTTC
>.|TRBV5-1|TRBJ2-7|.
CASSWGGTNYEQYF
TGCGCCAGCAGCTGGGGTGGGACGAACTACGAGCAGTACTTC
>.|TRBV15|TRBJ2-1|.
CATSRDTRRSEQFF
TGTGCCACCAGCAGAGACACCCGCCGTTCAGAGCAGTTCTTC
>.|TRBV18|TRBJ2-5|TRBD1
CASSLNEQGSGETQYF
TGTGCCAGCTCACTGAATGAACAGGGGAGTGGAGAGACCCAGTACTTC
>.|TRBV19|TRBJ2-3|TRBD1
CASKRTGYTDTQYF
TGTGCCAGTAAGCGGACAGGTTACACAGATACGCAGTATTTT
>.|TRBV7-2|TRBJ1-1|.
CASRPPGRGSGTEAFF
TGTGCCAGCAGACCCCCGGGGCGAGGGTCGGGGACTGAAGCTTTCTTT
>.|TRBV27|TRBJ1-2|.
CASSEIHRVTLYGYTF
TGTGCCAGCAGTGAAATTCACAGGGTCACCCTCTATGGCTACACCTTC
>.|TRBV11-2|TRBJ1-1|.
CASSRDVEAFF
TGTGCCAGCAGCCGGGACGTTGAAGCTTTCTTT
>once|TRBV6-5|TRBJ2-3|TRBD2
CASGGASGGGDTQYF
TGTGCCAGCGGCGGGGCTAGCGGGGGTGGGGATACGCAGTATTTT
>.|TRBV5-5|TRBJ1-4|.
CASSLGSAGLGEKLFF
TGTGCCAGCAGCTTGGGGTCGGCGGGGCTTGGGGAAAAACTGTTTTTT